This T cell receptor beta chain appears in the sequencing data of a study of metastatic and nonmetastatic thyroid tumors. The study's findings and limits: Significantly higher TCR beta diversity was reportedly seen in malignant thyroid tumors than benign nodules, in blood and tumor.

TCRdb reanalyzed the PCR reads with MiXCR. The sample yields some 23,000 clones, around a fifth seen once. No treatment of any kind had been given to any patient before thyroid surgery. A word on this clone: Its antigen is not identified.

V was cut by 6 bases and J by 1 base, with 12 bases left in between. The CDR3 is made up of 13 amino acids. Looked up from germline, CDR1 is DFQATT and CDR2 is SNEGSKA (reference sequence). The origin of this receptor is a female donor with papillary thyroid cancer or a benign thyroid nodule (not recorded which). Some clones in this sample may be carry-over from other donors' samples. The specimen sequenced was tumor tissue. This chain uses TRBV20-1 with TRBJ2-5; D call uncertain. DNA for the CDR3: TGCAGTGCCTACCGTACAGCCCAAGAGACCCAGTACTTC. Translated, it gives CSAYRTAQETQYF.